The rows below give T cell receptor beta chains drawn from one sample of a study of blood T cell repertoires in COVID-19. The repertoire was sequenced with immunoSEQ multiplex PCR; TCRdb's copy has only in-frame clones and lacks some. The table shows roughly 170,000 clones, with about 80% occurring only once. The sample comprised peripheral blood. The receptor source for this set is a woman aged 70-85 years with acute or convalescent COVID-19. CDR3s include the opening cysteine and the closing phenylalanine or tryptophan. A D gene is named only where the DNA matches it firmly. Clone size, where shown, is once, few, many, or a class for clones that have expanded.

J gene,V gene,clone size,D gene,CDR3 protein,CDR3 DNA
TRBJ2-3,TRBV19,.,TRBD2,CASRTSGGGSTDTQYF,TGTGCCAGCAGGACTAGCGGAGGGGGAAGCACAGATACGCAGTATTTT
TRBJ1-1,TRBV3-1/TRBV3-2,.,.,CASSQVSGTTEAFF,TGTGCCAGCAGCCAAGTTTCGGGTACCACTGAAGCTTTCTTT
TRBJ2-5,TRBV5-1,.,TRBD1,CASSVDRVDETQYF,TGCGCCAGCAGCGTCGACAGGGTCGATGAGACCCAGTACTTC
TRBJ1-1,TRBV24-1,.,.,CATRAVGGNTEAFF,TGTGCCACCAGGGCCGTAGGGGGGAACACTGAAGCTTTCTTT
TRBJ1-5,TRBV29-1,.,.,CSVGAANQPQHF,TGCAGCGTTGGGGCCGCCAATCAGCCCCAGCATTTT
TRBJ1-5,TRBV6-5,few,TRBD1,CASKTPGTGGQPQHF,TGTGCCAGCAAAACCCCCGGGACAGGGGGTCAGCCCCAGCATTTT
TRBJ1-6,TRBV2,.,.,CASSTGSSYNSPLHF,TGTGCCAGCAGTACAGGAAGCTCCTATAATTCACCCCTCCACTTT
TRBJ2-3,TRBV6-6,.,TRBD2,CASSYGTSGRTDTQYF,TGTGCCAGCAGTTACGGGACTAGCGGGAGGACAGATACGCAGTATTTT
TRBJ2-1,TRBV2,once,.,CASSEERPLYNEQFF,TGTGCCAGCAGTGAGGAGAGACCATTATACAATGAGCAGTTCTTC
TRBJ1-2,TRBV5-1,.,.,CASSLDHGGTDGYTF,TGCGCCAGCAGCTTGGATCATGGGGGCACGGATGGCTACACCTTC
TRBJ1-2,TRBV7-2,once,TRBD1,CASSPRGHTFGYTF,TGTGCCAGCAGCCCAAGGGGGCATACGTTTGGCTACACCTTC
TRBJ2-3,TRBV6-5,once,TRBD2,CASSSGTSGSIHTQYF,TGTGCCAGCAGTTCCGGGACTAGCGGGAGTATTCATACGCAGTATTTT
TRBJ2-3,TRBV7-3,.,.,CASSSRGTTDTQYF,TGTGCCAGCAGTTCCAGGGGAACCACAGATACGCAGTATTTT
TRBJ1-2,TRBV5-1,few,.,CASSLEGANYGYTF,TGCGCCAGCAGCCTCGAGGGGGCTAACTATGGCTACACCTTC
TRBJ2-7,TRBV10-3,once,TRBD1,CASNRDRVGEQYF,TGTGCCAGCAACCGGGACAGGGTCGGCGAGCAGTACTTC
TRBJ2-2,TRBV10-1,few,.,CARLGLEKAGELFF,TGCGCCAGGCTGGGGCTAGAAAAGGCCGGGGAGCTGTTTTTT
TRBJ2-2,TRBV7-9,.,TRBD2,CASSLGGGTGELFF,TGTGCCAGCAGCTTAGGCGGGGGCACCGGGGAGCTGTTTTTT
TRBJ1-2,TRBV30,.,.,CAWSVSDRYGYTF,TGTGCCTGGAGTGTTTCCGACAGATATGGCTACACCTTC
TRBJ2-7,TRBV2,.,.,CASRFSGTGTYEQYF,TGTGCCAGCAGGTTCTCCGGGACTGGGACCTACGAGCAGTACTTC